One sample yielded the 19 T cell receptor beta chains listed below, sequenced in a study of beta chain features in type 1 diabetes. Study results and caveats: Among patients with Type 1 diabetes, TCRB CDR3s were moderately but significantly shorter in every one of the four CD4+ subsets.

The study reverse transcribed the entire isolated RNA, so it sequenced expressed TCRB transcripts. Sequencing used immunoSEQ multiplex PCR; TCRdb keeps in-frame clones, though not all of them. This sample has roughly 240,000 clones; around 24% occur once, and the top ten carry about 0.012%. Their antigens are not known. Sequencing was performed on naive CD4+ T cells from blood. These receptors all stem from a young woman with type 1 diabetes.

The chain uses TRBV7-9 and TRBJ2-7, with D perhaps TRBD2 (5 bases). CDR1 SEHNR and CDR2 FQNEAQ come from the germline V gene (reference sequence). The ends were cut back, 1 base at V and 7 bases at J, with 11 bases in the middle. The CDR3 totals 13 residues. The DNA for the CDR3 is TGTGCCAGCAGCTTAGAACGGCGGAGGGAGCAGTACTTC. It codes for CASSLERRREQYF.

The chain couples TRBV29-1 to TRBJ1-2; TRBD1 is a possible D gene (6 bases). Trimming removed 4 bases at V and 7 bases at J, with 13 bases between. The V gene's germline CDR1 is SQVTM and CDR2 ANQGSEA. This CDR3 has 12 residues. CDR3 nucleotides: TGCAGCGTTGGTGGGACAAAGGGTGGCTACACCTTC. The encoded protein is CSVGGTKGGYTF.

The rearrangement joins TRBV5-8 to TRBJ2-5, with D possibly matching TRBD1 (5 bases). From germline, CDR1 is SGHTS and CDR2 YDEGEE. This CDR3 comprises 14 residues. V lost 3 bases and J 5 bases, leaving 14 bases between the germline ends. CDR3: CASSSGQGWETQYF. The CDR3 DNA sequence: TGTGCCAGCAGCTCGGGTCAGGGATGGGAGACCCAGTACTTC. Supplemented by reference TRBV5-8 and TRBJ2-5, the full variable domain reads EAGVTQSPTHLIKTRGQQATLRCSPISGHTSVYWYQQALGLGLQFLLWYDEGEERNRGNFPPRFSGRQFPNYSSELNVNALELEDSALYLCASSSGQGWETQYFGPGTRLLVL.

This chain links TRBV5-1 with TRBJ2-5; 7 positions agree with TRBD1. Trimming at V came to 7 bases and at J to 4 bases, leaving 7 bases not matched to a gene. The CDR3 is 13 amino acids. The V gene's germline CDR1 is SGHRS and CDR2 YFSETQ. Here the CDR3 reads CASGINRGETQYF. The DNA for the CDR3 is TGCGCCAGCGGGATAAACAGGGGAGAGACCCAGTACTTC.

This clone turned up a few times. The chain employs TRBV29-1 and TRBJ1-1; 8 bases agree with TRBD1. This CDR3 spans 12 amino acids. V shed 4 bases and J 3 bases; nucleotides not matched to a gene: 1. CDR1 and CDR2 from the germline V gene are SQVTM and ANQGSEA. CDR3 amino acids: CSVGGQDTEAFF. The DNA of the CDR3 is TGCAGCGTTGGGGGACAGGACACTGAAGCTTTCTTT.

A few counts support this clone. The J gene is TRBJ2-6, the V gene TRBV9; 14 nucleotides line up with TRBD2. Germline trimming cut 3 bases from V and 1 base from J; bases unmatched to any gene: 3. CDR3 length: 18 amino acids. Germline V gives CDR1 SGDLS, CDR2 YYNGEE. In nucleotides, the CDR3 is TGTGCCAGCAGCGCGGGACTAGCGGGAGTATCTGGGGCCAACGTCCTGACTTTC. Translating it yields CASSAGLAGVSGANVLTF.

This clone occurred a few times. The chain uses TRBV5-1 and TRBJ2-3; TRBD2 matches 8 bases. The CDR3 loop spans 17 amino acids. Germline V gene lookup returns CDR1 SGHRS and CDR2 YFSETQ. V shed 0 bases, J shed 4 bases, and the junction held 10 bases outside the gene matches. CDR3 region: CASSLVPLAGTSDTQYF. CDR3 nucleotide sequence: TGCGCCAGCAGCTTGGTCCCCTTAGCGGGAACATCAGATACGCAGTATTTT. Using reference TRBV5-1 and TRBJ2-3 for the parts outside the CDR3, the full variable domain is KAGVTQTPRYLIKTRGQQVTLSCSPISGHRSVSWYQQTPGQGLQFLFEYFSETQRNKGNFPGRFSGRQFSNSRSEMNVSTLELGDSALYLCASSLVPLAGTSDTQYFGPGTRLTVL.

This chain uses TRBV7-9 with TRBJ2-5, with D unclear. V gave up 2 bases and J gave up 5 bases, with 9 bases separating them. The CDR3 consists of 13 residues. Germline V gives CDR1 SEHNR, CDR2 FQNEAQ (reference sequence). The CDR3 protein is CASSLSASETQYF. CDR3 nucleotides: TGTGCCAGCAGCTTAAGCGCATCGGAGACCCAGTACTTC.

The gene calls are TRBV2 and TRBJ1-5; TRBD1 matches at 12 bases. The CDR3 spans 14 residues. CDR1 and CDR2 from the germline V gene are SNHLY and FYNNEI. J lost 7 bases, V lost 6 bases, and 4 bases had no gene match. DNA of the CDR3: TGTGCCAGCAGCTCCGGGACAGGGGGCCAGCCCCAGCATTTT. Protein product: CASSSGTGGQPQHF.

This clone was counted only a few times. The genes are TRBV14 and TRBJ1-2; D unclear. Per the germline V gene, CDR1 is SGHDN and CDR2 is FVKESK. Between the trimmed V and J ends, which lost 0 bases and 5 bases, there was a span of 10 bases. The CDR3 spans 14 residues. The CDR3 bases are TGTGCCAGCAGCCAAGATGCACGCAGTTATGGCTACACCTTC. It yields the protein CASSQDARSYGYTF. The full variable domain, rest sourced from reference TRBV14 and TRBJ1-2, is EAGVTQFPSHSVIEKGQTVTLRCDPISGHDNLYWYRRVMGKEIKFLLHFVKESKQDESGMPNNRFLAERTGGTYSTLKVQPAELEDSGVYFCASSQDARSYGYTFGSGTRLTVV.

This clone occurred a few times. This chain links TRBV30 with TRBJ2-3; weak D call: TRBD2 (7 bases). This CDR3 is 16 amino acids long. The germline V and J ends were trimmed by 0 bases and 4 bases, with 17 bases remaining between them. The germline V gene encodes CDR1 GTSNPN and CDR2 SVGIG (reference sequence). CDR3 coding DNA: TGTGCCTGGAGTGTACGGGGGGCGAATTGGCCAGATACGCAGTATTTT. It translates to CAWSVRGANWPDTQYF.

V is TRBV2 and J is TRBJ2-7; tentatively, D is TRBD1 (6 bases). V lost 7 bases, J lost 0 bases, and 13 bases lay in between. The CDR3 consists of 14 residues. Germline V CDR1 and CDR2: SNHLY, FYNNEI. The CDR3 sequence is CASKRTESSYEQYF. DNA of the CDR3: TGTGCCAGCAAAAGGACAGAGAGCTCCTACGAGCAGTACTTC.

As concerns this clone: The sample holds other DNA sequences that translate to the same CDR3. CDR3 sequence (DNA): TGTGCCAGCAGTTACTCGAGTTACAATGAGCAGTTCTTC. Encoded protein: CASSYSSYNEQFF. The J gene is TRBJ2-1, the V gene TRBV6-6; the D is unclear. The germline gives CDR1 MNHNY, CDR2 SVGAGI (reference sequence). The CDR3 consists of 13 residues. Trimming left V 0 bases short and J 4 bases short, with 4 bases between.

The V gene is TRBV27, the J gene TRBJ2-7; D unresolved. This CDR3 spans 11 amino acids. Germline V gene lookup returns CDR1 MNHEY and CDR2 SMNVEV (reference sequence). The V end lost 6 bases, the J end lost 1 base, and 4 bases lay between the germline ends. The CDR3 is CASSPSYEQYF. Written as DNA, the CDR3 is TGTGCCAGCAGCCCTTCCTACGAGCAGTACTTC.

This rearrangement joins TRBV29-1 to TRBJ1-1; no clear D gene. Trimming removed 4 bases at V and 1 base at J, with 7 bases between. The germline CDR1 and CDR2 sequences are SQVTM and ANQGSEA. This CDR3 contains 12 residues. The CDR3 region has the DNA TGCAGCGTTGGGGAGGCGAACACTGAAGCTTTCTTT. This translates into CSVGEANTEAFF.

V is TRBV9 and J is TRBJ1-2; TRBD1 aligns across 7 bases. This CDR3 comprises 15 residues. Germline values: CDR1 SGDLS, CDR2 YYNGEE. The trim removed 3 bases at V and 3 bases at J, leaving 8 bases unmatched. The CDR3: CASSEGQAIYYGYTF. The DNA of the CDR3 is TGTGCCAGCAGCGAAGGACAGGCGATCTACTATGGCTACACCTTC.

The chain carries TRBV18 and TRBJ1-5; 10 bases match TRBD1. With 3 bases clipped from V and 6 bases from J, the junction kept 5 bases outside the gene matches. CDR3 length: 15 amino acids. CDR1 KGHSH and CDR2 LQKENI come from the germline V gene. In DNA, the CDR3 is TGTGCCAGCTCACCCGAGACAGGGGGCCGTCAGCCCCAGCATTTT. It specifies CASSPETGGRQPQHF.

This clone occurred a few times. V gene TRBV4-1 combines with J gene TRBJ2-1; possibly TRBD2 for D (6 bases). The CDR3 covers 16 residues. V was trimmed by 3 bases and J by 4 bases, leaving 16 bases between them. Germline values: CDR1 MGHRA, CDR2 YSYEKL. CDR3 region: CASSHTPGLPYNEQFF. The CDR3 bases are TGCGCCAGCAGCCACACCCCGGGACTCCCATACAATGAGCAGTTCTTC.

The chain links TRBV29-1 to TRBJ1-2, with D tentatively TRBD1 (6 bases). The CDR3 spans 13 residues. V was shortened by 7 bases and J by 6 bases, with 18 bases between the two germline ends. Per the germline V gene, CDR1 is SQVTM and CDR2 is ANQGSEA. CDR3 protein: CSAGGEGENGYTF. The CDR3, as DNA: TGCAGCGCCGGGGGGGAGGGGGAGAATGGCTACACCTTC.